The source of this T cell receptor (beta chain) is a study of blood T cell repertoires in COVID-19. Turning to the study itself: Specimens from acute and convalescent COVID-19 originated in the United States, Italy and Spain. PBMCs, B-cell-depleted T cells, or T cells were the source of the cDNA or gDNA that made up the material.

This CDR3 is 12 amino acids long. Per the authors' pipeline: Reference gene primer amplification in the assay estimated nucleated cell counts. Clones were read by immunoSEQ multiplex PCR, and TCRdb kept only the in-frame ones, dropping some. V and J calls and clone size are as listed in that table; D and trimming were resolved from the DNA. The data contain about 90,000 clones, approximately 90% of them singletons. The genes are TRBV21-1 and TRBJ2-7; whether TRBD1, the table's D call, matches the DNA was not checked. TRBV21-1 is given as a pseudogene. This TCR was recovered from a human donor with active COVID-19. The donor label of this sample is uncertain. Material for sequencing was peripheral blood. The CDR3 sequence: CASSVTGLEQYF. Here the CDR3 DNA reads TGTGCCAGCAGCGTAACAGGGCTCGAGCAGTACTTC.